Listed below are T cell receptor beta chains from one sample, sequenced in a study of shared clonotypes between healthy human individuals. Sequencing used immunoSEQ multiplex PCR; TCRdb keeps in-frame clones, though not all of them. Found here are about 1 million clones, more than 65% of them singletons; the top ten hold approximately 1.5%. Sequencing used memory CD4+ T cells sorted from blood. The origin of the receptors is a man in his late teens or twenties in good health. Each CDR3 is given with its conserved first and last residue. The D gene is left open where the match is weak. Clone sizes are given selectively: once, few, many, or a class where the clone is expanded.

d_call	v_call	j_call	clone_size	cdr3_aa	cdr3_nt
.	TRBV7-2	TRBJ2-7	.	CASSFITSYEQYF	TGTGCCAGCAGTTTTATAACTTCCTACGAGCAGTACTTC
.	TRBV18	TRBJ2-1	.	CASSPKGEQFF	TGTGCCAGCTCACCTAAAGGTGAGCAGTTCTTC
TRBD1	TRBV27	TRBJ1-2	once	CASSLTSGGWYGYTF	TGTGCCAGCAGTTTAACCTCAGGGGGCTGGTATGGCTACACCTTC
.	TRBV6-1	TRBJ1-3	.	CASSDIGQAGNTIYF	TGTGCCAGCAGTGATATCGGACAAGCAGGAAACACCATATATTTT
TRBD2	TRBV2	TRBJ2-7	once	CASTLGGGGYEQYF	TGTGCCAGCACCCTCGGCGGGGGGGGCTACGAGCAGTACTTC
TRBD2	TRBV10-3	TRBJ2-5	few	CAIRRTSGQQETQYF	TGTGCCATCAGGAGGACTAGCGGCCAGCAAGAGACCCAGTACTTC
.	TRBV7-9	TRBJ2-3	.	CASSLTRTASTDTQYF	TGTGCCAGCAGCTTAACCCGGACAGCTAGCACAGATACGCAGTATTTT
.	TRBV7-9	TRBJ1-2	many	CASSLVRIMDGYTF	TGTGCCAGCAGCTTAGTCCGGATCATGGATGGCTACACCTTC
.	TRBV7-2	TRBJ2-4	.	CASSSPGSYIQYF	TGTGCCAGCAGCTCCCCCGGCAGTTACATTCAGTACTTC
.	TRBV21-1	TRBJ1-2	.	CASSNAGRPVDNGYTF	TGTGCCAGCAGCAACGCGGGCAGGCCAGTGGATAATGGCTACACCTTC
.	TRBV2	TRBJ1-2	.	CASGTEANYGYTF	TGTGCCAGTGGGACTGAGGCTAACTATGGCTACACCTTC
TRBD2	TRBV18	TRBJ2-5	.	CASSPSTSKETQYF	TGTGCCAGCTCACCTTCGACTAGCAAGGAGACCCAGTACTTC
.	TRBV7-9	TRBJ1-2	.	CASRRDGGQDGYTF	TGTGCCAGCAGACGAGACGGGGGGCAAGATGGCTACACCTTC
.	TRBV6-5	TRBJ2-1	.	CASSPAGGSYNEQFF	TGTGCCAGCAGCCCCGCCGGGGGATCCTACAATGAGCAGTTCTTC
.	TRBV27	TRBJ1-2	.	CASRRLGGEYGYTF	TGTGCCAGCAGACGCCTCGGGGGGGAGTATGGCTACACCTTC
.	TRBV5-4	TRBJ1-6	.	CASSFAASSYNSPLHF	TGTGCCAGCAGCTTCGCGGCGAGCTCCTATAATTCACCCCTCCACTTT
.	TRBV2	TRBJ2-3	once	CASTWAGGTDTQYF	TGTGCCAGCACCTGGGCCGGTGGCACAGATACGCAGTATTTT
.	TRBV15	TRBJ2-7	few	CATRGVGGGLIHEQYF	TGTGCCACCCGGGGGGTAGGGGGTGGTCTGATCCACGAGCAGTACTTC
TRBD1	TRBV5-1	TRBJ2-1	many	CASRDRGPSYNEQFF	TGCGCCAGCAGGGACAGGGGTCCCTCCTACAATGAGCAGTTCTTC
TRBD1	TRBV16	TRBJ2-2	.	CASSDRGTDTGELFF	TGTGCCAGCAGTGACAGGGGCACTGACACCGGGGAGCTGTTTTTT
TRBD1	TRBV18	TRBJ2-7	.	CASSQSGQGSYEQYF	TGTGCCAGCTCACAATCGGGACAGGGCTCCTACGAGCAGTACTTC
TRBD1	TRBV6-1	TRBJ1-5	.	CASSMRQGVESQHF	TGTGCCAGCTCGATGAGACAGGGTGTCGAGTCCCAGCATTTT
TRBD2	TRBV13	TRBJ2-5	.	CASSLGLAGEEEETQYF	TGTGCCAGCAGCTTAGGGCTAGCGGGAGAGGAGGAGGAGACCCAGTACTTC
TRBD1	TRBV7-2	TRBJ2-7	.	CASTSDPGQGRGEQYF	TGTGCCAGCACCTCAGACCCGGGACAGGGAAGAGGAGAGCAGTACTTC
.	TRBV6-6	TRBJ2-5	.	CASSYTETGRETQYF	TGTGCCAGCAGTTACACCGAGACAGGGAGGGAGACCCAGTACTTC
.	TRBV6-1	TRBJ2-5	.	CASSTGLLETQYF	TGTGCCAGCAGTACAGGGCTTTTGGAGACCCAGTACTTC
.	TRBV19	TRBJ2-7	.	CASSGTGTLNYEQYF	TGTGCCAGTAGTGGCACCGGGACATTGAACTACGAGCAGTACTTC
TRBD2	TRBV27	TRBJ2-2	.	CASSWTSLTGELFF	TGTGCCAGCAGCTGGACTAGCCTCACCGGGGAGCTGTTTTTT
.	TRBV5-6	TRBJ2-1	.	CASRKNNEQFF	TGTGCCAGCAGGAAAAACAATGAGCAGTTCTTC